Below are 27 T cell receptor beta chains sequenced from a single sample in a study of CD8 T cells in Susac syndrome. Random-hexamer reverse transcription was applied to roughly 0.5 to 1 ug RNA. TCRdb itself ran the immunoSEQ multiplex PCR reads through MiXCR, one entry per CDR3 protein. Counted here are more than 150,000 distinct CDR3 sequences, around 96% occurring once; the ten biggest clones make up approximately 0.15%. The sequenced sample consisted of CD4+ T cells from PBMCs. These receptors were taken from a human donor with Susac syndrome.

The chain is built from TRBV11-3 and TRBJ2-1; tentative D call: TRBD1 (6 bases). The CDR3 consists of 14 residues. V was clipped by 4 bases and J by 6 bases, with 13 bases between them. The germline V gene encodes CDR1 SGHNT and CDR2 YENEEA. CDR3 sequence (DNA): TGTGCCAGCAGCTCCCGACACAGGGCCAATGAGCAGTTCTTC. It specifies CASSSRHRANEQFF.

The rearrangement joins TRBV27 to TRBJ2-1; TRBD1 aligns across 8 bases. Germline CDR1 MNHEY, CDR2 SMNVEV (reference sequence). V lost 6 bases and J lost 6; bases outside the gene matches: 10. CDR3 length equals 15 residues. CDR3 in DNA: TGTGCCAGCAGGCCTCAAACAGGGGGTAGCAATGAGCAGTTCTTC. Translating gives CASRPQTGGSNEQFF.

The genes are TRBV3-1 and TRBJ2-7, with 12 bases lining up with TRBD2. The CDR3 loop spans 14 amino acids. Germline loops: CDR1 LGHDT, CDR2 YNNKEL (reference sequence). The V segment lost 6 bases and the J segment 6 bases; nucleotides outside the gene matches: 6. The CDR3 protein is CASSSSGGAFEQYF. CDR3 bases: TGTGCCAGCAGTTCTAGCGGGGGGGCGTTCGAGCAGTACTTC.

CDR3: CSASRPGTWEQYF. The CDR3 DNA reads as TGCAGTGCTAGCAGGCCAGGGACTTGGGAGCAGTACTTC. The rearrangement joins TRBV20-1 to TRBJ2-7; TRBD2 might be the D (6 bases). This CDR3 is built from 13 residues. Germline CDR1 DFQATT, CDR2 SNEGSKA (reference sequence). Trimming took 3 bases from V and 7 from J, leaving 16 bases between them.

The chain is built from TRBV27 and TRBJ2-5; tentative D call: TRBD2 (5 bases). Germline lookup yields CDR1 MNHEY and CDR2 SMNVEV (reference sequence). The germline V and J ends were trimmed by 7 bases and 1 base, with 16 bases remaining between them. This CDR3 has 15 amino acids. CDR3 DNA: TGTGCCAGCACAACTTCCCGGGGTTCCCAAGAGACCCAGTACTTC. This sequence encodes CASTTSRGSQETQYF.

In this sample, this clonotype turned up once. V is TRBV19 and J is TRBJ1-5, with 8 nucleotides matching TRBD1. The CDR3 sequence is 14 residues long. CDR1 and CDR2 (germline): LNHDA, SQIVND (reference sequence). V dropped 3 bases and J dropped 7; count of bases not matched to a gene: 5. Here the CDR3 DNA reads TGTGCCAGTAGTATTTCAGGGGGCTGGCAGCCCCAGCATTTT. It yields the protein CASSISGGWQPQHF.

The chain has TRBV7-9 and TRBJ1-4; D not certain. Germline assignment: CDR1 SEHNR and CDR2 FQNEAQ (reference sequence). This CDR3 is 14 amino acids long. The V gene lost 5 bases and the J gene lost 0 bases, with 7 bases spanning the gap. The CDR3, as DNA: TGTGCCAGCAGCCGGGGTGCAACTAATGAAAAACTGTTTTTT. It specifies CASSRGATNEKLFF.

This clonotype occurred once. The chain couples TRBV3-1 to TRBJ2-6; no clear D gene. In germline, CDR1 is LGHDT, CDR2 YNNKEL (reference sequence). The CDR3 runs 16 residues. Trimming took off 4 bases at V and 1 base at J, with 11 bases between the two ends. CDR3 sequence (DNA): TGTGCCAGCAGCCGGATTAGTGGGTCTGGGGCCAACGTCCTGACTTTC. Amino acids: CASSRISGSGANVLTF.

Here the CDR3 reads CASSFRQGPDTQYF. For the CDR3, the DNA is TGTGCCAGCAGCTTCAGACAGGGGCCAGATACGCAGTATTTT. J is TRBJ2-3 and V is TRBV3-1, with 8 positions matching TRBD1. Germline loops: CDR1 LGHDT, CDR2 YNNKEL (reference sequence). V shed 5 bases and J 4 bases; nucleotides not matched to a gene: 5. The CDR3 sequence is 14 residues long.

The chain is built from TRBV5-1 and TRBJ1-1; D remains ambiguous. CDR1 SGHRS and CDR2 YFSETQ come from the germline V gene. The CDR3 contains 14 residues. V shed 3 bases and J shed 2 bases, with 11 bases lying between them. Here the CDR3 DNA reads TGCGCCAGCAGCTCGTGGACGGGAAACACTGAAGCTTTCTTT. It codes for CASSSWTGNTEAFF.

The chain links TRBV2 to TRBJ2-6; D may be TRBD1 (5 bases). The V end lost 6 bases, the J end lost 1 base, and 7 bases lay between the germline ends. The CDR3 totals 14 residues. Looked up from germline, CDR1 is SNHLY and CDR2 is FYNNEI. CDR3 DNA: TGTGCCAGCAGGGGGCTATCTGGGGCCAACGTCCTGACTTTC. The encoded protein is CASRGLSGANVLTF.

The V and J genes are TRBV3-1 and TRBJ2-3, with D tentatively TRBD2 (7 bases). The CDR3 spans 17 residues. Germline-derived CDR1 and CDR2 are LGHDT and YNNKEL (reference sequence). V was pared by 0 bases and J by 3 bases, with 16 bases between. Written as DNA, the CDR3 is TGTGCCAGCAGCCAAGAGGTGGGGGGGCTCCTTACAGATACGCAGTATTTT. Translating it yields CASSQEVGGLLTDTQYF.

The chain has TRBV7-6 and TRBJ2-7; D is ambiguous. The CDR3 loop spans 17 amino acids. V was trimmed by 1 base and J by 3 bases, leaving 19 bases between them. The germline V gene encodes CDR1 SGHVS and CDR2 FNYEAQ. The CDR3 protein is CASSLEGTTKNYYEQYF. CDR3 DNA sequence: TGTGCCAGCAGCTTAGAGGGTACGACCAAGAATTACTACGAGCAGTACTTC.

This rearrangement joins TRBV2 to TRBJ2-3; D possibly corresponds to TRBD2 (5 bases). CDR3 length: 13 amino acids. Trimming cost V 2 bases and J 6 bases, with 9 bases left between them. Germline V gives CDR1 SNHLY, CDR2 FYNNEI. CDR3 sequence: CASSESGFDTQYF. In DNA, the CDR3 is TGTGCCAGCAGTGAAAGCGGATTCGATACGCAGTATTTT.

The CDR3 spells CASSVGPMNTEAFF. The CDR3 nucleotides are TGTGCCAGCAGCGTAGGACCTATGAACACTGAAGCTTTCTTT. The chain employs TRBV9 and TRBJ1-1; D uncertain. This CDR3 has 14 residues. CDR1 and CDR2 from the germline V gene are SGDLS and YYNGEE. V was shortened by 0 bases and J by 0 bases, with 6 bases between the two germline ends.

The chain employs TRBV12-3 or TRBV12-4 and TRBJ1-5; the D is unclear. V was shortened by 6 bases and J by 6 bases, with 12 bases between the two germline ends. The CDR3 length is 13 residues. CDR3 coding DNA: TGTGCCAGCAGCTCTACCCGGGGTCAGCCCCAGCATTTT. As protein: CASSSTRGQPQHF.

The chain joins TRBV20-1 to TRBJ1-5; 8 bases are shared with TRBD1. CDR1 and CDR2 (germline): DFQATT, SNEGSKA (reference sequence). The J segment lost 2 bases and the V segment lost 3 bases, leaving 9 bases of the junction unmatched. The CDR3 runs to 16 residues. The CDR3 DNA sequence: TGCAGTGCTAGTTCAGGGGGCCTCGGTGGCAATCAGCCCCAGCATTTT. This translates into CSASSGGLGGNQPQHF.

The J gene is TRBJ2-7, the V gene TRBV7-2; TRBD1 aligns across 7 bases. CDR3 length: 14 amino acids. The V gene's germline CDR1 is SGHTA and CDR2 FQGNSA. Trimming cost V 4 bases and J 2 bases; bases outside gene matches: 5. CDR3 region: CASSSGQSAYEQYF. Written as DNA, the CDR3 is TGTGCCAGCAGCTCGGGACAGAGTGCCTACGAGCAGTACTTC.

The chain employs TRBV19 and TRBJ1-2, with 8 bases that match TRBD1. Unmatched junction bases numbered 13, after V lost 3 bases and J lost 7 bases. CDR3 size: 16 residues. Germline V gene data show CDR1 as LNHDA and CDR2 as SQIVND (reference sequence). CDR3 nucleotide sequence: TGTGCCAGTAGTATTGTCACCGGGACAGGTAGCGGTGGCTACACCTTC. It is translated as CASSIVTGTGSGGYTF. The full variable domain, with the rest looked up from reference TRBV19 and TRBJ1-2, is DGGITQSPKYLFRKEGQNVTLSCEQNLNHDAMYWYRQDPGQGLRLIYYSQIVNDFQKGDIAEGYSVSREKKESFPLTVTSAQKNPTAFYLCASSIVTGTGSGGYTFGSGTRLTVV.

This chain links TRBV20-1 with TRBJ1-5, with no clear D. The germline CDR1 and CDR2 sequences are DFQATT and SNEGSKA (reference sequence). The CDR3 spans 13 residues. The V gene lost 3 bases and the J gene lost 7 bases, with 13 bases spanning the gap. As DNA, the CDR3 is TGCAGTGCTAGTGCGGCACCCGCGCAGCCCCAGCATTTT. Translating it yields CSASAAPAQPQHF.

CDR3 loop: CASSVWDAGQFF. The CDR3 DNA sequence: TGTGCCAGCAGTGTTTGGGACGCAGGGCAGTTCTTC. The chain joins TRBV2 to TRBJ2-1; the D call may be TRBD1 or TRBD2 (5 bases each). This CDR3 is 12 amino acids long. Germline V lookup: CDR1 SNHLY, CDR2 FYNNEI. V lost 4 bases to trimming and J lost 12 bases, with 13 bases between them. Full variable domain (missing parts from reference TRBV2 and TRBJ2-1): EPEVTQTPSHQVTQMGQEVILRCVPISNHLYFYWYRQILGQKVEFLVSFYNNEISEKSEIFDDQFSVERPDGSNFTLKIRSTKLEDSAMYFCASSVWDAGQFFGPGTRLTVL.

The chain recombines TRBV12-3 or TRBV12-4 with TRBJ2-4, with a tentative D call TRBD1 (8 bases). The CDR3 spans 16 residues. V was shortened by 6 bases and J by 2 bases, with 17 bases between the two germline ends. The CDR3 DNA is TGTGCCAGCAGCCCAGGGGGCGGGGGACCCAAAAACATTCAGTACTTC. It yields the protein CASSPGGGGPKNIQYF.

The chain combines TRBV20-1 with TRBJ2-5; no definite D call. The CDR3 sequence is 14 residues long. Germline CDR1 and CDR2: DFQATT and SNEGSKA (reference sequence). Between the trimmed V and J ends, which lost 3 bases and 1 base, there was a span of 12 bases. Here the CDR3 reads CSASLRATQETQYF. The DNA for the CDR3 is TGCAGTGCTAGCCTTCGGGCAACCCAAGAGACCCAGTACTTC.

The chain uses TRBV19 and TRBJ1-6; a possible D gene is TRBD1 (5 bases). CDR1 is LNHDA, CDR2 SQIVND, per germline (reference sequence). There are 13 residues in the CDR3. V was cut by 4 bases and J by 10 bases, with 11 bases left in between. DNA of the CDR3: TGTGCCAGTAGTACCCCCGGGGCCTCACCCCTCCACTTT. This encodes CASSTPGASPLHF.

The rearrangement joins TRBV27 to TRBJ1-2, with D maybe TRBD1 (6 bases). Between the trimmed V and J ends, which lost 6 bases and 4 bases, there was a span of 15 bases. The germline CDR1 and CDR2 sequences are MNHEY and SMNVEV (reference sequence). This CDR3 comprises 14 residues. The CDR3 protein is CASRPQGIGYGYTF. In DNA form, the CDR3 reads TGTGCCAGCAGACCACAGGGAATTGGCTATGGCTACACCTTC.

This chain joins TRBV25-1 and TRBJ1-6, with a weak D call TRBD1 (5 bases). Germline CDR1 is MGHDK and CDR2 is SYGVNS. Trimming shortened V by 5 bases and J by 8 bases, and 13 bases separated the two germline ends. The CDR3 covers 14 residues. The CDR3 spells CASSRGGQYSPLHF. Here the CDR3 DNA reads TGTGCCAGCAGTCGAGGTGGACAATATTCACCCCTCCACTTT.

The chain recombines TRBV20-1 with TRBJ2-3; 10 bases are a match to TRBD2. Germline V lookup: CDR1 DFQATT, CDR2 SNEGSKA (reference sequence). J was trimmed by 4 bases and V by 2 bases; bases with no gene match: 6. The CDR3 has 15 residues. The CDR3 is CSARTLAGAADTQYF. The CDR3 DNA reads TGCAGTGCTAGAACTCTAGCGGGGGCGGCAGATACGCAGTATTTT.